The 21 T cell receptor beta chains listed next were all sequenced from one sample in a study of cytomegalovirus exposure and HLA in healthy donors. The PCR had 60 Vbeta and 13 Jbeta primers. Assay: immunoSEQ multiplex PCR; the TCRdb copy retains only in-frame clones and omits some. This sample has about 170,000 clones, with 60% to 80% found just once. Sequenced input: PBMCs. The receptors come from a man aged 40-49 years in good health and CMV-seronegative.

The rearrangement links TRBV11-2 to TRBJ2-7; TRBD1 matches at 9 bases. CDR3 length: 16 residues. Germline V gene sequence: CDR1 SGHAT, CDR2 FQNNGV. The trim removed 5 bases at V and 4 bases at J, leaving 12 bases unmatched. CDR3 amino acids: CASSPLRRTGDYEQYF. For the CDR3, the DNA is TGTGCCAGCAGCCCACTGCGCCGGACAGGGGATTACGAGCAGTACTTC.

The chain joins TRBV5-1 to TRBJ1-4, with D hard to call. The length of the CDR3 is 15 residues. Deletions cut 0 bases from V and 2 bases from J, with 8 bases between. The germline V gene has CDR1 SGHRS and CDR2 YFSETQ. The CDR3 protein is CASSLGGGTNEKLFF. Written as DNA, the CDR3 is TGCGCCAGCAGCTTGGGGGGAGGCACTAATGAAAAACTGTTTTTT.

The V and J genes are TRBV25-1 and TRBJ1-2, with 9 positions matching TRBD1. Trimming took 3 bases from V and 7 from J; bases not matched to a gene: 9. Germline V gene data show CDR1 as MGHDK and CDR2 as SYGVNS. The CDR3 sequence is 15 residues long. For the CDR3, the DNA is TGTGCCAGCAGTGATTGGACAGGGGTATTGAGTGGCTACACCTTC. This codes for CASSDWTGVLSGYTF.

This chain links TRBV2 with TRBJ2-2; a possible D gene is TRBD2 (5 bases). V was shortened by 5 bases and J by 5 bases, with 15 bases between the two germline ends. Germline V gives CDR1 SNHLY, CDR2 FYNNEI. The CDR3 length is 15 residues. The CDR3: CASSFTGETTGELFF. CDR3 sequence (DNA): TGTGCCAGCAGTTTTACCGGGGAGACGACCGGGGAGCTGTTTTTT.

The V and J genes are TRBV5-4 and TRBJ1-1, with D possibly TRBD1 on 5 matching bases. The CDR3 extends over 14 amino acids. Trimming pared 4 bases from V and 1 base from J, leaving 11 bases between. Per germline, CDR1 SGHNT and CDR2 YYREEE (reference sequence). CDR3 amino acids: CASSQGVGNTEAFF. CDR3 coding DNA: TGTGCCAGCAGCCAAGGGGTGGGGAACACTGAAGCTTTCTTT.

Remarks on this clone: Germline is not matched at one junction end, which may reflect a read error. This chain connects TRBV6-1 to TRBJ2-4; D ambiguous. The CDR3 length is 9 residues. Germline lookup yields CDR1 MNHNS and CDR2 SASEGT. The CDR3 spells CASSEFQVF. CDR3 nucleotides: TGTGCCAGCAGTGAATTCCAGGTCTTC.

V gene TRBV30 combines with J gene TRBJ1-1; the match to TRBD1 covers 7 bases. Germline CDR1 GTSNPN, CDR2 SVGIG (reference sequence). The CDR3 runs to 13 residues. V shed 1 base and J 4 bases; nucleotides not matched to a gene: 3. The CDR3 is CAWSDDRATEAFF. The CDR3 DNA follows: TGTGCCTGGAGTGATGACAGGGCCACTGAAGCTTTCTTT.

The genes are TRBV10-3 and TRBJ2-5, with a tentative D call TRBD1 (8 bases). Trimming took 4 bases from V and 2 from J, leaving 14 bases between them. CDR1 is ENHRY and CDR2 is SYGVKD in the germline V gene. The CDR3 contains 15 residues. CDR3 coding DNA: TGTGCCATCAGTGCGGACAGGGAGGGGCAAGAGACCCAGTACTTC. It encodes CAISADREGQETQYF.

CDR3 amino acids: CATSRGGRELLGEGYTF. Written as DNA, the CDR3 is TGTGCCACCAGCAGAGGGGGGCGTGAACTTCTTGGGGAAGGCTACACCTTC. The chain has TRBV15 and TRBJ1-2; tentative D call: TRBD1 (6 bases). The CDR3 totals 17 residues. Trimming shortened V by 1 base and J by 8 bases, and 23 bases separated the two germline ends. Germline CDR1 reads LNHNV; CDR2 reads YYDKDF (reference sequence).

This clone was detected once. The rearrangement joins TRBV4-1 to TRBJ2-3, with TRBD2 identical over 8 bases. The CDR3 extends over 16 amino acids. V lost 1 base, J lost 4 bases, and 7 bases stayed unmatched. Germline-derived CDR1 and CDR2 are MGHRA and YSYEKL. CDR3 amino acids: CASSQGRGGLADTQYF. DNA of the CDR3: TGCGCCAGCAGCCAAGGACGGGGGGGCCTCGCAGATACGCAGTATTTT.

CDR3 nucleotides: TGCGCCAGCAGCTTGGTAACCAGGATACCCACGAACACCGGGGAGCTGTTTTTT. As protein: CASSLVTRIPTNTGELFF. The V and J genes are TRBV5-1 and TRBJ2-2; the D is unclear. Trimming cost V 0 bases and J 0 bases, with 15 bases left between them. The CDR3 consists of 18 residues. Germline V gene sequence: CDR1 SGHRS, CDR2 YFSETQ.

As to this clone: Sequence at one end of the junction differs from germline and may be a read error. CDR3 sequence reads: CASSFQGERFF. The CDR3 DNA sequence: TGTGCCAGCAGCTTTCAGGGGGAGCGGTTCTTC. The chain joins TRBV7-9 to TRBJ2-1; 7 bases align to TRBD1. Germline CDR1 reads SEHNR; CDR2 reads FQNEAQ (reference sequence). This CDR3 comprises 11 residues. Together with reference TRBV7-9 and TRBJ2-1, the CDR3 gives the full variable domain: DTGVSQNPRHKITKRGQNVTFRCDPISEHNRLYWYRQTLGQGPEFLTYFQNEAQLEKSRLLSDRFSAERPKGSFSTLEIQRTEQGDSAMYLCASSFQGERFFGPGTRLTVL.

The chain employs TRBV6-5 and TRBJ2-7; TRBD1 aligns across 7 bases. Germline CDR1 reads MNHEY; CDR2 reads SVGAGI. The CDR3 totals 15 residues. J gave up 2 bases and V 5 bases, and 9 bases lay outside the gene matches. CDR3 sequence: CASSQYQGVPYEQYF. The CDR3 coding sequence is TGTGCCAGCAGTCAATATCAGGGGGTGCCCTACGAGCAGTACTTC.

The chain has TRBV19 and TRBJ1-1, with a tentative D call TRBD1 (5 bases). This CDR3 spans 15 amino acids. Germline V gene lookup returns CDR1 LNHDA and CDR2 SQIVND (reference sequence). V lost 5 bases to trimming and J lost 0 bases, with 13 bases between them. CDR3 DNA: TGTGCCAGTAGTCTTGCAGCGGGGCTGAACACTGAAGCTTTCTTT. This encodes CASSLAAGLNTEAFF.

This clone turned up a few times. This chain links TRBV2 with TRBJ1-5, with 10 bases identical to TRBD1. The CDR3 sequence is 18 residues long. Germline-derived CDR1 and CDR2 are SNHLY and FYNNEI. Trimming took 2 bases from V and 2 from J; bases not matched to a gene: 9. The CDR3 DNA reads TGTGCCAGCAGTGAACAGGGGACAGGGGTCACGGGCAATCAGCCCCAGCATTTT. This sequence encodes CASSEQGTGVTGNQPQHF.

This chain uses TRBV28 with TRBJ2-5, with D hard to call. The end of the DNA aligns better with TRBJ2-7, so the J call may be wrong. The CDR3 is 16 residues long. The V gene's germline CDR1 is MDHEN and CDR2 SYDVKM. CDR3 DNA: TGTGCCAGCAGTGTGTCGATCGGCGGAGCTTCCTACGAGCAGTACTTC. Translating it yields CASSVSIGGASYEQYF.

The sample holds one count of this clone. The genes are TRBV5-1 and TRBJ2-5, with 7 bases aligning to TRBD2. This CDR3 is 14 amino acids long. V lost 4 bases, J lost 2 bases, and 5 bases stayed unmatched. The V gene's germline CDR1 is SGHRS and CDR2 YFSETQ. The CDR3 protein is CASSPSGGQETQYF. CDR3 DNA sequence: TGCGCCAGCAGCCCGTCGGGGGGTCAAGAGACCCAGTACTTC.

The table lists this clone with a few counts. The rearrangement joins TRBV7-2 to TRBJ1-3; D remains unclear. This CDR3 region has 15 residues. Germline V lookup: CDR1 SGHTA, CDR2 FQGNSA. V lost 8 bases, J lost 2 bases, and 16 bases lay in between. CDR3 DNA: TGTGCCAGCGGGTTACCTTCGGAGGCTGGAAACACCATATATTTT. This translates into CASGLPSEAGNTIYF.

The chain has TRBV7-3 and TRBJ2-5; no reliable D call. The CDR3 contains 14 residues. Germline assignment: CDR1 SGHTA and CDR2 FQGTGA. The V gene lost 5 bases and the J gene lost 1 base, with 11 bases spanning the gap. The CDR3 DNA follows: TGTGCCAGCAGCATCGCAGGAATCCAAGAGACCCAGTACTTC. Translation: CASSIAGIQETQYF. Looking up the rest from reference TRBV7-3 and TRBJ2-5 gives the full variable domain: GAGVSQTPSNKVTEKGKYVELRCDPISGHTALYWYRQSLGQGPEFLIYFQGTGAADDSGLPNDRFFAVRPEGSVSTLKIQRTERGDSAVYLCASSIAGIQETQYFGPGTRLLVL.

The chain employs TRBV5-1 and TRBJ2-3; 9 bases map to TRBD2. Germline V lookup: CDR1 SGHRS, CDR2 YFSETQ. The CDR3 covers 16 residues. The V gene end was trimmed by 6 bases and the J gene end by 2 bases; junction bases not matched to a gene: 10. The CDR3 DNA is TGCGCCAGCACCCGCTCCGGGACTAGCTCCACAGATACGCAGTATTTT. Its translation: CASTRSGTSSTDTQYF.

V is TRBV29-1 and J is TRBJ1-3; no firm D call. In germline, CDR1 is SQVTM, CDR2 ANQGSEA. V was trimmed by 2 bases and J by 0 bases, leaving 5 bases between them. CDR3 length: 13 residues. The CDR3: CSVESVSGNTIYF. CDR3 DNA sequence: TGCAGCGTTGAATCTGTCTCTGGAAACACCATATATTTT.